These T cell receptor beta chains were read from a single sample in a study of T-cell reconstitution after alpha-beta-depleted transplantation in children. Each CDR3 protein is one row after TCRdb ran MiXCR on the PCR reads. The table lists fewer than 700,000 distinct CDR3 sequences, approximately 22% of them singletons. The sample consisted of PBMCs, mostly from graft donor cells, taken 360 days after TCRalphabeta/CD19-depleted stem cell transplant. The receptor source for this set is a boy younger than two who had a stem cell transplant for acute myeloid leukemia, so the T cells may come from the graft donor. The CDR3 runs from the conserved cysteine through the conserved F or W. D genes are given only for firm matches. For some rows the clone size is stated as once, few or many, or as a class when expanded; others skip it.

CDR3 length,D gene,clone size,J gene,V gene,CDR3 protein,CDR3 DNA
15,NA,NA,TRBJ2-1,TRBV9,CASSPHSSSYNEQFF,TGTGCCAGCAGCCCCCACTCAAGCTCCTACAATGAGCAGTTCTTC
14,NA,NA,TRBJ1-3,TRBV6-5,CASSYSQQGNTIYF,TGTGCCAGCAGTTACTCGCAGCAAGGAAACACCATATATTTT
13,NA,few,TRBJ2-3,TRBV7-6,CASSLRNGDTQYF,TGTGCCAGCAGCTTAAGGAATGGAGATACGCAGTATTTT
13,NA,NA,TRBJ2-3,TRBV5-1,CASGSYSTDTQYF,TGCGCCAGCGGATCTTATAGCACAGATACGCAGTATTTT
18,TRBD2,many,TRBJ2-2,TRBV6-5,CASSYPLAGGPRTGELFF,TGTGCCAGCAGTTACCCCCTAGCGGGGGGGCCAAGGACCGGGGAGCTGTTTTTT
16,NA,few,TRBJ2-7,TRBV4-3,CASSQEAPLEGGEQYF,TGCGCCAGCAGCCAAGAAGCCCCACTGGAGGGGGGCGAGCAGTACTTC
20,NA,NA,TRBJ2-7,TRBV12-3/TRBV12-4,CASSFSWTGGGLRASYEQYF,TGTGCCAGCAGCTTTTCCTGGACGGGGGGCGGGCTTAGAGCCTCCTACGAGCAGTACTTC
14,NA,many,TRBJ2-6,TRBV10-3,CAISDYRAANVLTF,TGTGCCATCAGTGATTACAGGGCAGCCAACGTCCTGACTTTC
13,TRBD1,NA,TRBJ2-5,TRBV24-1,CATGTGVMETQYF,TGTGCCACCGGAACAGGGGTCATGGAGACCCAGTACTTC
17,NA,NA,TRBJ2-1,TRBV21-1,CASSSPLAPQWFNEQFF,TGTGCCAGCAGCAGCCCCCTCGCGCCCCAGTGGTTCAATGAGCAGTTCTTC
15,TRBD2,NA,TRBJ2-5,TRBV5-1,CASSLASREGETQYF,TGCGCCAGCAGCTTGGCCAGCAGGGAGGGAGAGACCCAGTACTTC
13,TRBD1,few,TRBJ2-3,TRBV20-1,CSATGQVTDTQYF,TGCAGTGCTACGGGACAGGTGACAGATACGCAGTATTTT
14,NA,many,TRBJ2-2,TRBV5-1,CASSLGHQTGELFF,TGCGCCAGCAGCTTGGGACACCAAACCGGGGAGCTGTTTTTT
15,TRBD1,few,TRBJ2-1,TRBV12-3/TRBV12-4,CASSSTGEVLYEQFF,TGTGCCAGCAGTTCGACAGGGGAGGTTTTATATGAGCAGTTCTTC
13,NA,many,TRBJ1-2,TRBV6-6,CASSLFSNYGYTF,TGTGCCAGCAGCCTCTTTTCGAACTATGGCTACACCTTC
15,NA,NA,TRBJ1-4,TRBV6-5,CASSSRWGNAEKLFF,TGTGCCAGCAGCTCTCGTTGGGGGAACGCTGAAAAACTGTTTTTT
16,NA,NA,TRBJ2-7,TRBV6-1,CASSEETSWGHYEQYF,TGTGCCAGCAGTGAAGAGACTAGCTGGGGACACTACGAGCAGTACTTC
11,NA,many,TRBJ1-2,TRBV6-1,CASSEGGGYTF,TGTGCCAGCAGTGAAGGAGGGGGCTACACCTTC
15,TRBD2,many,TRBJ2-5,TRBV9,CASNPMIAGRETQYF,TGTGCCAGCAACCCTATGATAGCGGGGCGAGAGACCCAGTACTTC
13,NA,NA,TRBJ2-5,TRBV20-1,CSARRGAQETQYF,TGCAGTGCTAGGCGCGGGGCTCAAGAGACCCAGTACTTC
15,NA,NA,TRBJ2-1,TRBV29-1,CSVPSASPFWNEQFF,TGCAGCGTTCCATCCGCGTCCCCTTTTTGGAATGAGCAGTTCTTC
16,TRBD1,few,TRBJ2-2,TRBV3-1,CASSHHRGSNTGELFF,TGTGCCAGCAGCCATCACAGGGGCTCGAACACCGGGGAGCTGTTTTTT
14,NA,many,TRBJ2-5,TRBV20-1,CSARGGLAGKTQYF,TGCAGTGCTAGAGGGGGGCTAGCCGGGAAGACCCAGTACTTC
16,NA,NA,TRBJ1-1,TRBV3-1,CASSQGWARTHTEAFF,TGTGCCAGCAGCCAAGGATGGGCCAGGACGCACACTGAAGCTTTCTTT
14,NA,NA,TRBJ1-1,TRBV28,CASSAYPGQIEAFF,TGTGCCAGCAGCGCCTATCCGGGACAAATTGAAGCTTTCTTT
14,TRBD1,few,TRBJ1-2,TRBV28,CASNGQGWAYGYTF,TGTGCCAGCAACGGACAGGGATGGGCTTATGGCTACACCTTC
15,NA,few,TRBJ1-1,TRBV12-3/TRBV12-4,CASRYTWAQNTEAFF,TGTGCCAGCAGATACACTTGGGCGCAGAACACTGAAGCTTTCTTT
15,NA,NA,TRBJ2-1,TRBV5-6,CASSVDSRSYNEQFF,TGTGCCAGCAGCGTCGACAGTCGCTCCTACAATGAGCAGTTCTTC
12,NA,few,TRBJ2-2,TRBV29-1,CSVGVNTGELFF,TGCAGCGTGGGGGTGAACACCGGGGAGCTGTTTTTT
16,TRBD1,many,TRBJ1-4,TRBV6-5,CASSYSFNRGSEKLFF,TGTGCCAGCAGTTACTCGTTTAACAGGGGCAGTGAAAAACTGTTTTTT
16,TRBD2,many,TRBJ2-3,TRBV12-3/TRBV12-4,CASSPMAGGFTDTQYF,TGTGCCAGCAGTCCAATGGCGGGGGGTTTCACAGATACGCAGTATTTT
14,TRBD1,many,TRBJ1-5,TRBV12-3/TRBV12-4,CASSVDRALQPQHF,TGTGCCAGCAGTGTGGACAGGGCACTTCAGCCCCAGCATTTT
16,TRBD1,NA,TRBJ2-6,TRBV7-2,CASSATGGSGANVLTF,TGTGCCAGCAGCGCTACAGGGGGCTCTGGGGCCAACGTCCTGACTTTC
16,TRBD1,many,TRBJ2-3,TRBV7-6,CASSSTGTGGTDTQYF,TGTGCCAGCAGCTCCACCGGGACAGGGGGCACAGATACGCAGTATTTT
12,NA,NA,TRBJ2-2,TRBV7-6,CASSFSAGELFF,TGTGCCAGCAGCTTTTCCGCCGGGGAGCTGTTTTTT
18,TRBD2,NA,TRBJ2-2,TRBV6-4,CASSDPPSGGADTGELFF,TGTGCCAGCAGTGACCCGCCGAGCGGGGGGGCAGACACCGGGGAGCTGTTTTTT
14,NA,NA,TRBJ2-3,TRBV24-1,CATSDSARGDTQYF,TGTGCCACCAGTGATTCTGCCAGGGGCGATACGCAGTATTTT
14,NA,once,TRBJ1-2,TRBV20-1,CSASLGGRDYGYTF,TGCAGTGCTAGCCTGGGGGGGAGGGACTATGGCTACACCTTC
14,NA,NA,TRBJ2-1,TRBV5-1,CASSLGRGRGEQFF,TGCGCCAGCAGCTTGGGAAGAGGGCGAGGTGAGCAGTTCTTC
12,TRBD1,many,TRBJ2-5,TRBV29-1,CSVRTGKETQYF,TGCAGCGTCCGGACAGGGAAAGAGACCCAGTACTTC
15,TRBD2,NA,TRBJ2-7,TRBV18,CASSPEAGGVYEQYF,TGTGCCAGCTCACCGGAGGCGGGGGGGGTCTACGAGCAGTACTTC
13,NA,NA,TRBJ2-7,TRBV6-1,CASSEVDTYEQYF,TGTGCCAGCAGTGAAGTAGACACTTACGAGCAGTACTTC
15,NA,few,TRBJ1-6,TRBV20-1,CSARDEPGVNSPLHF,TGCAGTGCTAGAGACGAGCCAGGGGTTAATTCACCCCTCCACTTT
14,NA,NA,TRBJ2-1,TRBV19,CASTRDRWDNEQFF,TGTGCCAGTACCCGGGACCGATGGGACAATGAGCAGTTCTTC
13,NA,few,TRBJ2-7,TRBV29-1,CSVGYGFSYEQYF,TGCAGCGTAGGGTACGGGTTTTCCTACGAGCAGTACTTC
13,NA,NA,TRBJ1-4,TRBV20-1,CSSGTLRSEKLFF,TGCAGTTCCGGGACCCTCAGGAGTGAAAAACTGTTTTTT
15,TRBD1,NA,TRBJ1-3,TRBV20-1,CSARLQGASGNTIYF,TGCAGTGCTAGATTACAGGGGGCAAGTGGAAACACCATATATTTT
16,TRBD1,many,TRBJ2-2,TRBV20-1,CSAGRDSRSNTGELFF,TGCAGTGCTGGAAGGGACAGCAGATCGAACACCGGGGAGCTGTTTTTT
16,TRBD2,NA,TRBJ2-3,TRBV20-1,CSALGLGGLSTDTQYF,TGCAGTGCTCTAGGGTTGGGGGGGTTAAGCACAGATACGCAGTATTTT
15,NA,NA,TRBJ1-5,TRBV20-1,CSAPAGRDGNQPQHF,TGCAGTGCTCCCGCGGGCAGGGATGGCAATCAGCCCCAGCATTTT
14,NA,many,TRBJ2-2,TRBV24-1,CATSAMGNTGELFF,TGTGCCACCAGTGCCATGGGGAACACCGGGGAGCTGTTTTTT